A selection of T cell receptor beta chains follows, all from one sample in a study of blood T cell repertoires in COVID-19. Produced via immunoSEQ multiplex PCR; TCRdb's table is partial and in-frame only. The data show some 170,000 clones, roughly 90% seen once. Material for sequencing was peripheral blood. The receptors stem from a woman between 50 and 59 years old with acute or convalescent COVID-19. Each CDR3 is given without its conserved first and last residue. Each record gives: J gene, V gene, CDR3 protein.

TRBJ1-2 | TRBV27 | ASSMTGEHGYT
TRBJ2-2 | TRBV27 | ASSLRSGHTGELF
TRBJ2-2 | TRBV21-1 | ASSKTDSSGELF
TRBJ1-3 | TRBV9 | ASSVDMGNTIY
TRBJ1-1 | TRBV30 | AWSPTGKSAEAF
TRBJ1-3 | TRBV12-1 | ASSFRADREIVGNTIY
TRBJ2-1 | TRBV5-4 | ASSRGGLASYNEQF
TRBJ1-2 | TRBV7-9 | ASSLGTGFYGYT
TRBJ2-3 | TRBV11-2 | ASSTRGTLTDTQY
TRBJ1-1 | TRBV13 | ASSFYKQGAREAF
TRBJ1-2 | TRBV12-3/TRBV12-4 | ASSFQGGGYT
TRBJ1-3 | TRBV7-2 | ASSLDSLSGNTIY
TRBJ2-7 | TRBV6-5 | ASSYSQGQAYEQY
TRBJ2-5 | TRBV7-3 | ASSSGVGETQY
TRBJ2-1 | TRBV29-1 | SVSGKQF
TRBJ2-2 | TRBV9 | ASSAKGTGNTGELF
TRBJ1-1 | TRBV20-1 | SASGGMNTEAF